A single sample gave rise to the 28 T cell receptor beta chains below, sequenced in a study of Graves' ophthalmopathy and Graves' hyperthyroidism. RNA transcripts yielded amplified TCR beta CDR3 regions. First-round RT-PCR relied on HTBI primers, and a second-round multiplex PCR came next. TCRdb passed the multiplex PCR reads through MiXCR, listing each CDR3 protein once. The data contain roughly 420,000 distinct CDR3 sequences, 21% of them seen just once; the ten biggest clones take up 2.5% to 3%. The specimen was peripheral blood. The receptors were sampled from a woman aged 18-29 years with stable Graves' hyperthyroidism.

This clonotype showed up just a few times. The rearrangement joins TRBV18 to TRBJ1-2, with D maybe TRBD1 (6 bases). The CDR3 sequence is 14 residues long. Trimming removed 6 bases from V and 2 bases from J, with 13 bases in between. CDR1 KGHSH and CDR2 LQKENI come from the germline V gene. The CDR3 coding sequence is TGTGCCAGCTCGGGGGCCGCTGAAAACTATGGCTACACCTTC. Translating it yields CASSGAAENYGYTF.

This clonotype was detected only a few times. This sequence joins TRBV4-1 and TRBJ2-6; 7 bases line up with TRBD1. CDR1 MGHRA and CDR2 YSYEKL come from the germline V gene. The length of the CDR3 is 18 residues. V gave up 1 base and J gave up 4 bases; unmatched junction bases: 10. CDR3 nucleotides: TGCGCCAGCAGCCAAGCGGTAAAGGGGGCCGAAGGGGCCAACGTCCTGACTTTC. Amino acid sequence: CASSQAVKGAEGANVLTF.

This clonotype was counted ten times or more. The V and J genes are TRBV29-1 and TRBJ1-2; D is unclear. CDR3 size: 13 residues. CDR1 and CDR2 (germline): SQVTM, ANQGSEA. The V end was cut by 1 base, the J end by 6 bases, with 12 bases between. The CDR3: CSVEAPGEDGYTF. As DNA, the CDR3 is TGCAGCGTTGAAGCACCCGGGGAAGATGGCTACACCTTC.

This clonotype was counted many times. The chain recombines TRBV20-1 with TRBJ2-5; 7 bases agree with TRBD1. After removal of 3 bases from V and 7 bases from J, the junction contained 11 bases not matched to a gene. The CDR3 contains 14 residues. Germline V gene sequence: CDR1 DFQATT, CDR2 SNEGSKA (reference sequence). The CDR3 spells CSAREQGYRGTQYF. In DNA form, the CDR3 reads TGCAGTGCTAGGGAACAGGGGTACCGGGGGACCCAGTACTTC.

In its sample, this clonotype was seen a few times. The gene calls are TRBV12-3 or TRBV12-4 and TRBJ1-5, with D perhaps matching TRBD1 (5 bases). V shed 5 bases and J shed 4 bases, with 18 bases lying between them. This CDR3 is 16 amino acids long. CDR3 nucleotides: TGTGCCAGCAGTATCACTCCGGGACGTCCAAATCAGCCCCAGCATTTT. Translating gives CASSITPGRPNQPQHF.

There are a few counts of this clonotype. The rearrangement joins TRBV27 to TRBJ1-1; tentatively, D is TRBD1 (6 bases). Germline V gene lookup returns CDR1 MNHEY and CDR2 SMNVEV (reference sequence). The V gene lost 0 bases and the J gene lost 1 base, with 9 bases spanning the gap. The CDR3 is 15 residues long. CDR3 DNA sequence: TGTGCCAGCAGTTTATCAGGGACATCGAACACTGAAGCTTTCTTT. Translated, it gives CASSLSGTSNTEAFF.

This clonotype was counted many times. V is TRBV6-4 and J is TRBJ1-1; D is undetermined. In germline, CDR1 is MRHNA, CDR2 SNTAGT. The CDR3 is 14 residues long. V lost 5 bases to trimming and J lost 11 bases, with 21 bases between them. The CDR3 loop is CASSSGKVEIRAFF. Written as DNA, the CDR3 is TGTGCCAGCAGTTCGGGCAAAGTTGAGATTCGGGCTTTCTTT.

Remarks on this clonotype: A junction end diverges from the germline sequence, so it may reflect a read error. This chain uses TRBV6-2 or TRBV6-3 with TRBJ1-1; TRBD1 matches at 8 bases. CDR1 is MNHEY, CDR2 SVGEGT, per germline. The CDR3 contains 15 residues. The CDR3 here is CASRYSGGPNTEAFF. DNA of the CDR3: TGTGCCAGCCGTTACTCAGGGGGCCCGAACACTGAAGCTTTCTTT.

The table lists this clonotype with a count of one. It may be a read error: a sequence one base away is much more abundant. The genes are TRBV10-3 and TRBJ2-7, with D tentatively TRBD2 (5 bases). The CDR3 is 16 amino acids. CDR1 is ENHRY and CDR2 is SYGVKD in the germline V gene. The V end lost 2 bases, the J end lost 5 bases, and 19 bases lay between the germline ends. The CDR3 DNA reads TGTGCCATCAGTGAGCCGCTATTAGCGCAGACCCACGAGCAGTACTTC. Protein: CAISEPLLAQTHEQYF.

This clonotype appeared many times. This chain joins TRBV24-1 and TRBJ1-5; the match to TRBD1 covers 8 bases. The V gene end was trimmed by 8 bases and the J gene end by 7 bases; junction bases not matched to a gene: 6. The CDR3 length is 13 residues. Germline CDR1 is KGHDR and CDR2 is SFDVKD. Here the CDR3 DNA reads TGTGCCACCAAACAGGGGGATTACCAGCCCCAGCATTTT. This gives the protein CATKQGDYQPQHF.

This clonotype was counted a few times. The rearrangement joins TRBV20-1 to TRBJ2-7; weak D call: TRBD2 (6 bases). CDR3 size: 12 residues. CDR1 DFQATT and CDR2 SNEGSKA come from the germline V gene (reference sequence). V lost 1 base, J lost 3 bases, and 7 bases lay in between. As DNA, the CDR3 is TGCAGTGCTAGAGGGGACTTCTACGAGCAGTACTTC. Its protein product is CSARGDFYEQYF.

This clonotype was picked up many times. J is TRBJ2-7 and V is TRBV10-3, with 9 bases that match TRBD1. CDR1 is ENHRY and CDR2 is SYGVKD in the germline V gene. V was pared by 3 bases and J by 1 base, with 16 bases of the junction left unmatched. The CDR3 is 19 amino acids. The CDR3 DNA reads as TGTGCCATCAGTGAAGACAGGGGGATTCTTTTCTCCTTATCCTACGAGCAGTACTTC. It translates to CAISEDRGILFSLSYEQYF.

The CDR3 region is CASSQYSGPQGAFF. CDR3 bases: TGTGCCAGCAGCCAATATTCGGGCCCCCAGGGAGCTTTCTTT. V and J are TRBV3-1 and TRBJ1-1; D possibly corresponds to TRBD1 (5 bases). V was clipped by 2 bases and J by 10 bases, with 17 bases between them. From germline, CDR1 is LGHDT and CDR2 YNNKEL (reference sequence). This CDR3 region has 14 residues. The full variable domain, completed using reference TRBV3-1 and TRBJ1-1, is DTAVSQTPKYLVTQMGNDKSIKCEQNLGHDTMYWYKQDSKKFLKIMFSYNNKELIINETVPNRFSPKSPDKAHLNLHINSLELGDSAVYFCASSQYSGPQGAFFGQGTRLTVV.

This clonotype was recorded a few times. This chain joins TRBV27 and TRBJ2-2, with D maybe TRBD2 (7 bases). This CDR3 is built from 17 residues. V lost 6 bases and J lost 5, with 22 bases in between. The germline gives CDR1 MNHEY, CDR2 SMNVEV (reference sequence). Here the CDR3 reads CASSLGAWTRGTGELFF. CDR3 DNA sequence: TGTGCCAGCAGCCTGGGGGCTTGGACTAGAGGGACCGGGGAGCTGTTTTTT.

Ten or more counts support this clonotype. The chain joins TRBV20-1 to TRBJ1-2; maybe TRBD1 (5 bases). The germline V and J ends were trimmed by 2 bases and 6 bases, with 22 bases remaining between them. This CDR3 has 16 amino acids. CDR1 is DFQATT, CDR2 SNEGSKA, per germline (reference sequence). CDR3 in amino acids: CSARHRDTGVGHGYTF. The CDR3 region has the DNA TGCAGTGCTAGACACCGTGACACGGGCGTGGGGCATGGCTACACCTTC.

This clonotype was observed a few times. The chain combines TRBV11-2 with TRBJ2-7; 12 nucleotides line up with TRBD2. The germline CDR1 and CDR2 sequences are SGHAT and FQNNGV. J was trimmed by 3 bases and V by 1 base; bases with no gene match: 10. This CDR3 region has 18 residues. DNA for the CDR3: TGTGCCAGCAGCTTAGGCGGGACTAGCGGGCGCCGGGTCTACGAGCAGTACTTC. This encodes CASSLGGTSGRRVYEQYF.

The sample holds many counts of this clonotype. The genes are TRBV19 and TRBJ1-5; D unclear. This CDR3 region has 15 residues. Germline loops: CDR1 LNHDA, CDR2 SQIVND (reference sequence). V dropped 3 bases and J dropped 0 bases, with 9 bases sitting between them. The CDR3 DNA reads TGTGCCAGTAGTATCCCATTTCTTAGCAATCAGCCCCAGCATTTT. As protein: CASSIPFLSNQPQHF.

This clonotype was seen at least ten times. The chain couples TRBV29-1 to TRBJ1-2, with D possibly being TRBD1 (5 bases). V was clipped by 4 bases and J by 5 bases, with 14 bases between them. The CDR3 consists of 13 residues. Looked up from germline, CDR1 is SQVTM and CDR2 is ANQGSEA. CDR3 in DNA: TGCAGCGTTGGGGACCGGAGGTGGTATGGCTACACCTTC. This encodes CSVGDRRWYGYTF.

This clonotype was seen many times. In DNA, the CDR3 is TGTGCCAGCAGTGAGAGACGCCAGGGGGCGAGGGCTGAAGCTTTCTTT. Its translation: CASSERRQGARAEAFF. The J gene is TRBJ1-1, the V gene TRBV2; 8 bases align to TRBD1. The CDR3 is made up of 16 amino acids. The germline V gene has CDR1 SNHLY and CDR2 FYNNEI. Trimming cost V 3 bases and J 6 bases; bases outside gene matches: 12.

This clonotype was picked up many times. The chain carries TRBV12-3 or TRBV12-4 and TRBJ2-4; D gene unclear. This CDR3 spans 15 amino acids. The V end lost 4 bases, the J end lost 2 bases, and 12 bases lay between the germline ends. CDR3 bases: TGTGCCAGCAGTTCCTTCGGACCGACCAAAAACATTCAGTACTTC. Its protein product is CASSSFGPTKNIQYF.

This clonotype was recorded at least ten times. This chain connects TRBV5-1 to TRBJ1-5, with D hard to call. The CDR3 is 15 residues long. Per the germline V gene, CDR1 is SGHRS and CDR2 is YFSETQ. V lost 4 bases, J lost 0 bases, and 11 bases lay in between. CDR3 residues: CASSPDGYSNQPQHF. The CDR3 DNA is TGCGCCAGCAGCCCGGACGGATATAGCAATCAGCCCCAGCATTTT.

This clonotype appeared many times. The chain is built from TRBV6-5 and TRBJ2-4, with D unclear. Germline V CDR1 and CDR2: MNHEY, SVGAGI. V gave up 4 bases and J gave up 5 bases, with 12 bases separating them. This CDR3 has 14 amino acids. The CDR3 region is CASSFSARENIQYF. The DNA for the CDR3 is TGTGCCAGCAGTTTTTCGGCGAGAGAAAACATTCAGTACTTC.

This clonotype has ten or more counts. The V call is TRBV10-3, the J call TRBJ1-5; no clear D gene. Germline V CDR1 and CDR2: ENHRY, SYGVKD. The V gene lost 0 bases and the J gene lost 1 base, with 7 bases spanning the gap. The CDR3 runs to 15 residues. CDR3 DNA sequence: TGTGCCATCAGTGAGTCGATTGGGAGCAATCAGCCCCAGCATTTT. Amino acid sequence: CAISESIGSNQPQHF.

J is TRBJ2-5 and V is TRBV20-1; 9 bases line up with TRBD2. The CDR3 length is 16 residues. Looked up from germline, CDR1 is DFQATT and CDR2 is SNEGSKA (reference sequence). With 6 bases clipped from V and 2 bases from J, the junction kept 13 bases outside the gene matches. CDR3 nucleotides: TGCAGTGCCATAGAGTGGGCTAGCGGGGCTCAAGAGACCCAGTACTTC. Its protein product is CSAIEWASGAQETQYF.

In this sample, this clonotype turned up many times. The chain uses TRBV2 and TRBJ2-5, with 10 bases identical to TRBD1. CDR1 and CDR2 (germline): SNHLY, FYNNEI. The CDR3 has 15 residues. J gave up 7 bases and V 3 bases, and 8 bases lay outside the gene matches. CDR3 in amino acids: CASSEVRDRGGTQYF. CDR3 sequence (DNA): TGTGCCAGCAGTGAGGTCCGGGACAGGGGTGGGACCCAGTACTTC.

This clonotype was seen many times. V is TRBV19 and J is TRBJ2-7; no firm D call. Trimming shortened V by 1 base and J by 3 bases, and 7 bases separated the two germline ends. This CDR3 has 13 residues. Germline CDR1 and CDR2: LNHDA and SQIVND (reference sequence). The CDR3 reads CASSIAASYEQYF. In DNA, the CDR3 is TGTGCCAGTAGTATAGCGGCCAGCTACGAGCAGTACTTC.

This clonotype has ten or more counts. The germline gene is not matched at one end of the junction; a read error may be the cause. V and J are TRBV9 and TRBJ1-3; D remains unclear. CDR3 length equals 16 residues. Germline V gene lookup returns CDR1 SGDLS and CDR2 YYNGEE. The CDR3 loop is CASNVVGEALGNTIYF. CDR3 coding DNA: TGTGCCAGCAACGTAGTTGGTGAAGCACTTGGAAACACCATATATTTT.

This clonotype was recorded at least ten times. J is TRBJ2-2 and V is TRBV7-2, with D maybe TRBD1 (6 bases). The ends were cut back, 0 bases at V and 1 base at J, with 6 bases in the middle. The germline V gene has CDR1 SGHTA and CDR2 FQGNSA. This CDR3 region has 15 residues. CDR3 in DNA: TGTGCCAGCAGCTTAGCACAGGGGAACACCGGGGAGCTGTTTTTT. This gives the protein CASSLAQGNTGELFF.